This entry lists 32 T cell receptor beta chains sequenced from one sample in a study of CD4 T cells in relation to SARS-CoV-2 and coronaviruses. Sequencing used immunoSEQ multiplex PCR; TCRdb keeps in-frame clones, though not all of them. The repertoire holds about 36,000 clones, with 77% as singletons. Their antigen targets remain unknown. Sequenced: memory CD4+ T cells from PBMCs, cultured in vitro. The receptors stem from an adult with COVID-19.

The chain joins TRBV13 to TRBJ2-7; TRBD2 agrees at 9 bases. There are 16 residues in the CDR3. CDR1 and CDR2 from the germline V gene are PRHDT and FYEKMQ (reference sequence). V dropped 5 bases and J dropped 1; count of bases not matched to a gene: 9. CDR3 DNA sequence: TGTGCCAGCAGCCCCAGTGCTAGCGGGGTTTCCTACGAGCAGTACTTC. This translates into CASSPSASGVSYEQYF.

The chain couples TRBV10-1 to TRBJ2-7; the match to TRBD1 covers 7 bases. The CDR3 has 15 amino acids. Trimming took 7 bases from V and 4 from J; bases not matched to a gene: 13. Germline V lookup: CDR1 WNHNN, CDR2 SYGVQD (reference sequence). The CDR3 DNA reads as TGCGCCAGCACTTTAAGGGGGCCAGTCCCTTACGAGCAGTACTTC. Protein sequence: CASTLRGPVPYEQYF.

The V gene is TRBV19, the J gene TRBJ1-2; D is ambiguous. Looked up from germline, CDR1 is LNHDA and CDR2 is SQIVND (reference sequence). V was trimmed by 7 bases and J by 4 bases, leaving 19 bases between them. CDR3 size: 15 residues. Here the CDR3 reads CASTQSVGKIYGYTF. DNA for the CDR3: TGTGCCAGTACGCAAAGCGTAGGGAAGATCTATGGCTACACCTTC.

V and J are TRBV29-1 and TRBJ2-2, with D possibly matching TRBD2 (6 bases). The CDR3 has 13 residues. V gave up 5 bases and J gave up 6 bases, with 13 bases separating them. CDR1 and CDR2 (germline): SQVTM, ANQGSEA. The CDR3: CSVRPSEAGELFF. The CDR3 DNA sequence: TGCAGCGTTCGTCCTAGCGAGGCCGGGGAGCTGTTTTTT.

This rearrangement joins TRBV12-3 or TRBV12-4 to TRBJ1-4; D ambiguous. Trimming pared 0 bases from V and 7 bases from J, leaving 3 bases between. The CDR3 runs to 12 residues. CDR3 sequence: CASSLAGEKLFF. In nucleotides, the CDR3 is TGTGCCAGCAGTTTAGCGGGTGAAAAACTGTTTTTT.

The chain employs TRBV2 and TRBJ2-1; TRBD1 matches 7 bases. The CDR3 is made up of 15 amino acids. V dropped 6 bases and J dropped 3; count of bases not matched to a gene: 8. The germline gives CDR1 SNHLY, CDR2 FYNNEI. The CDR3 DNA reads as TGTGCCAGCAGCGCAAACAGGGGCCACTACAATGAGCAGTTCTTC. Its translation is CASSANRGHYNEQFF.

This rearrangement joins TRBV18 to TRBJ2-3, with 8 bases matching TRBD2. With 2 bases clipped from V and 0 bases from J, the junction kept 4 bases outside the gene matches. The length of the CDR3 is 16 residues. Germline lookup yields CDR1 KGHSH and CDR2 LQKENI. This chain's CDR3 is CASSPSGGGSTDTQYF. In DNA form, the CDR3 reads TGTGCCAGCTCACCATCGGGAGGGGGGAGCACAGATACGCAGTATTTT.

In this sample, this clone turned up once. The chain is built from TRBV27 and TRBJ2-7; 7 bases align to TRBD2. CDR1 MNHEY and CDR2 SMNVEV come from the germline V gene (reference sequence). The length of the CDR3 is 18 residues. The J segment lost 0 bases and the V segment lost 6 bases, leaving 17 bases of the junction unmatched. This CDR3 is CASRLHGSGEGLSYEQYF. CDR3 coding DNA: TGTGCCAGCAGGCTCCACGGGTCGGGGGAGGGCCTCTCCTACGAGCAGTACTTC.

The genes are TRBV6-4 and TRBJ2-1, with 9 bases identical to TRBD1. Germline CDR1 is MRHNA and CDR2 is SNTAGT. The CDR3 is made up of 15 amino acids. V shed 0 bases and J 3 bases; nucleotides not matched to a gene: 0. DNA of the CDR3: TGTGCCAGCAGTGACTCGACAGGGGGCTACAATGAGCAGTTCTTC. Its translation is CASSDSTGGYNEQFF.

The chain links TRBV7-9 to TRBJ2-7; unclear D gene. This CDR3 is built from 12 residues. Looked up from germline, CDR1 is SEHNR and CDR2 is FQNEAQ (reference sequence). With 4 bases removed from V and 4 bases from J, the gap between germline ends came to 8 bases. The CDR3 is CASSSTGYEQYF. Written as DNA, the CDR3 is TGTGCCAGCAGCTCAACCGGATACGAGCAGTACTTC. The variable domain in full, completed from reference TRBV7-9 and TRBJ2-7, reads DTGVSQNPRHKITKRGQNVTFRCDPISEHNRLYWYRQTLGQGPEFLTYFQNEAQLEKSRLLSDRFSAERPKGSFSTLEIQRTEQGDSAMYLCASSSTGYEQYFGPGTRLTVT.

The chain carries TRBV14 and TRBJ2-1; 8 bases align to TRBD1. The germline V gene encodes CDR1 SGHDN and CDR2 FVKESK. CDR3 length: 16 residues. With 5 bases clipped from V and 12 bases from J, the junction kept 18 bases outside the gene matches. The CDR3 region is CASSSYRGNQERMQFF. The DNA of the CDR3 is TGTGCCAGCAGCTCCTACAGGGGGAATCAAGAGAGGATGCAGTTCTTC.

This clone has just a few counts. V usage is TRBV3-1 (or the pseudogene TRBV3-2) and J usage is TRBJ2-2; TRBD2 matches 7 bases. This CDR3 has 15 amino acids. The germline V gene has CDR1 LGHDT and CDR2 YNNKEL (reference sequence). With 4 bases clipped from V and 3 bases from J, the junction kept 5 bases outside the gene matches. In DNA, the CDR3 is TGTGCCAGCAGCCTTCGTCTAGCGGACACCGGGGAGCTGTTTTTT. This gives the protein CASSLRLADTGELFF.

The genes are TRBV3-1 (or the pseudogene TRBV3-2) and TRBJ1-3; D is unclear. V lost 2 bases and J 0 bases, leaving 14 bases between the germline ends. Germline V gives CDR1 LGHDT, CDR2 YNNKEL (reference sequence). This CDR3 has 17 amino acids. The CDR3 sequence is CASSQPGPLSSGNTIYF. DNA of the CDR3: TGTGCCAGCAGCCAACCCGGACCCCTGAGCTCTGGAAACACCATATATTTT.

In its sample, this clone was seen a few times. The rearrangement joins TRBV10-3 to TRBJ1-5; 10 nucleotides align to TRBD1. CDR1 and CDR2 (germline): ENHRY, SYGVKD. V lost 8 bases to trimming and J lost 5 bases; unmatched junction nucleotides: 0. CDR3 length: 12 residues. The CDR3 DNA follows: TGTGCCATCGGACAGGGGGATCAGCCCCAGCATTTT. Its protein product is CAIGQGDQPQHF.

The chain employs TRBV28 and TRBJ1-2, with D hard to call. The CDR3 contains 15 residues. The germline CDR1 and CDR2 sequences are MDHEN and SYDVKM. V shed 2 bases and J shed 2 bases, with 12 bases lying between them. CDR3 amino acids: CASSLVGANNYGYTF. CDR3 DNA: TGTGCCAGCAGTTTAGTCGGTGCGAACAACTATGGCTACACCTTC.

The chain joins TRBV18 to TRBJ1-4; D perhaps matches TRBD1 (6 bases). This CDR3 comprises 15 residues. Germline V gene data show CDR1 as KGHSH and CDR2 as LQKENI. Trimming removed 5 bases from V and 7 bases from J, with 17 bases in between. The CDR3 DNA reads TGTGCCAGCTCATTCAACAGAGGGGGATCTGAAAAACTGTTTTTT. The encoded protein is CASSFNRGGSEKLFF.

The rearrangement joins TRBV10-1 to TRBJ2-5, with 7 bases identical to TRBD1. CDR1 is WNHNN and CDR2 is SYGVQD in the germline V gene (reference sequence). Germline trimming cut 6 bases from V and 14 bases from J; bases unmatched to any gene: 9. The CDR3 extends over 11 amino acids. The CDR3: CASRPRDRVYF. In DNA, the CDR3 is TGCGCCAGCAGACCCCGGGACAGAGTTTACTTC.

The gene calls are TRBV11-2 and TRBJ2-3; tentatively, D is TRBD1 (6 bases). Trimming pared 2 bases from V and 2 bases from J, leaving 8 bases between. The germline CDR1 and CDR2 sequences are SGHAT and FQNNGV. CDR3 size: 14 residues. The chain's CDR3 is CASSLRQDTDTQYF. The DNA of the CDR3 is TGTGCCAGCAGCTTACGACAGGACACAGATACGCAGTATTTT.

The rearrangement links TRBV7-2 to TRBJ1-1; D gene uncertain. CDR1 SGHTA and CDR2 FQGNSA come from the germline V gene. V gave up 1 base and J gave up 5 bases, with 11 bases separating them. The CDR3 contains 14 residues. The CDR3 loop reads CASSLGPRGTEAFF. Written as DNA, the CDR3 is TGTGCCAGCAGCTTAGGTCCAAGAGGAACTGAAGCTTTCTTT.

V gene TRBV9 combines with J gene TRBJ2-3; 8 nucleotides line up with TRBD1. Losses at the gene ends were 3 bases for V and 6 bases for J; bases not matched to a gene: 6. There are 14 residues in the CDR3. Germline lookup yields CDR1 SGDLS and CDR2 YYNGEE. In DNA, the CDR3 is TGTGCCAGCAGCGCCCAGCAGGGGGCGGATACGCAGTATTTT. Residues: CASSAQQGADTQYF.

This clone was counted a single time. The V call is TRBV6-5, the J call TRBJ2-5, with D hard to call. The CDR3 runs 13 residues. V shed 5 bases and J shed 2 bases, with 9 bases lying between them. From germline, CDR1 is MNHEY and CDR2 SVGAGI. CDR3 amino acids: CASSPTWQETQYF. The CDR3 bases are TGTGCCAGCAGTCCCACATGGCAAGAGACCCAGTACTTC.

CDR3: CASSESSTGAGELFF. The CDR3 nucleotides read TGCGCCAGCAGTGAGTCGAGCACCGGAGCCGGGGAGCTGTTTTTT. This chain connects TRBV10-1 to TRBJ2-2, with no clear D. V gave up 0 bases and J gave up 6 bases, with 11 bases separating them. CDR1 is WNHNN and CDR2 is SYGVQD in the germline V gene (reference sequence). CDR3 size: 15 residues.

CDR3 DNA sequence: TGTGCCAGCAGCCATGACTCGTACTACAATGAGCAGTTCTTC. Its protein is CASSHDSYYNEQFF. The gene calls are TRBV7-2 and TRBJ2-1; no clear D. Trimming cost V 5 bases and J 3 bases, with 11 bases left between them. The CDR3 runs 14 residues. The germline V gene encodes CDR1 SGHTA and CDR2 FQGNSA.

The CDR3 coding sequence is TGTGCCAGCAGCAGCCGGGAAGATGGGGAGCTGTTTTTT. Protein product: CASSSREDGELFF. V usage is TRBV9 and J usage is TRBJ2-2; a weak D match, TRBD2 (5 bases). The CDR3 totals 13 residues. From germline, CDR1 is SGDLS and CDR2 YYNGEE. The ends were cut back, 4 bases at V and 8 bases at J, with 12 bases in the middle.

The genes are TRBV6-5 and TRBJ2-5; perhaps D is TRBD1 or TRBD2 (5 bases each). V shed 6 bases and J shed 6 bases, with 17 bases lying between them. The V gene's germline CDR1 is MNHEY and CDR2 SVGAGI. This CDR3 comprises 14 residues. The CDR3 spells CASRNRDLEKTQYF. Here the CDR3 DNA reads TGTGCCAGCAGGAACCGGGACCTCGAAAAGACCCAGTACTTC.

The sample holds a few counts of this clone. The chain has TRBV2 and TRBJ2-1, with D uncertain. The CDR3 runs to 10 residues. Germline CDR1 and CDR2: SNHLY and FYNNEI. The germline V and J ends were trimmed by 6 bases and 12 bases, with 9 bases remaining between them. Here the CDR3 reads CASREKRQFF. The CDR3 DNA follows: TGTGCCAGCAGGGAGAAAAGGCAGTTCTTC.

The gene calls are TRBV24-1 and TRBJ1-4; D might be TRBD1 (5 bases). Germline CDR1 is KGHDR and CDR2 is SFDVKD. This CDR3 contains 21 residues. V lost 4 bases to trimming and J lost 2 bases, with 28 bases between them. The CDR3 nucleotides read TGTGCCACCAGTGACCAACAAAGCATACCGGACACACATCGGACTAATGAAAAACTGTTTTTT. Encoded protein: CATSDQQSIPDTHRTNEKLFF.

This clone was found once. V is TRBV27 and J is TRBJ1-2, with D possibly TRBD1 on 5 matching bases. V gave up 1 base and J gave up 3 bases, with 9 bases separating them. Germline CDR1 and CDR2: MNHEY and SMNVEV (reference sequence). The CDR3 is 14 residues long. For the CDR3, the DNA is TGTGCCAGCAGTTTATGGGGGGAAGACTATGGCTACACCTTC. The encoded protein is CASSLWGEDYGYTF.

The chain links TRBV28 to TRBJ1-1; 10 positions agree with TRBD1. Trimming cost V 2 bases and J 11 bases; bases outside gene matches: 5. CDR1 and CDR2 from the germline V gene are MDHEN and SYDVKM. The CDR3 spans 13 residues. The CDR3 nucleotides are TGTGCCAGCAGTTTACTAGGGACAGGGGCTGCTTTCTTT. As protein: CASSLLGTGAAFF.

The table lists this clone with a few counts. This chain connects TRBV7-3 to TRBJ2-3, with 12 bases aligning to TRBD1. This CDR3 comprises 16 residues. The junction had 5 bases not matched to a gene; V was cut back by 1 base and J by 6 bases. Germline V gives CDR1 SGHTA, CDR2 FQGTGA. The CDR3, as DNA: TGTGCCAGCAGCTTAATGGGACAGGGGGCTCCGGATACGCAGTATTTT. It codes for CASSLMGQGAPDTQYF.

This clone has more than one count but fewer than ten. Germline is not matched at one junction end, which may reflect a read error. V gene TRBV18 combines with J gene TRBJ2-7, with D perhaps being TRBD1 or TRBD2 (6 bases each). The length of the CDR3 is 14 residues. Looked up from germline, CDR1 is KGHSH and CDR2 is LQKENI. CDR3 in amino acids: CASSPQGGVYEQYF. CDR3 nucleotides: TGTGCCAGCTCCCCACAGGGAGGCGTCTACGAGCAGTACTTC. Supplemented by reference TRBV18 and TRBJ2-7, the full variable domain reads NAGVMQNPRHLVRRRGQEARLRCSPMKGHSHVYWYRQLPEEGLKFMVYLQKENIIDESGMPKERFSAEFPKEGPSILRIQQVVRGDSAAYFCASSPQGGVYEQYFGPGTRLTVT.

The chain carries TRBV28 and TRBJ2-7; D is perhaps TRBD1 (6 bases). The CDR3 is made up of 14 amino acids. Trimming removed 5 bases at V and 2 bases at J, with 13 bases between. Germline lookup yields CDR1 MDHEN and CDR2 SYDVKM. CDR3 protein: CASSSGGMAYEQYF. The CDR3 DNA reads TGTGCCAGCAGTAGTGGGGGCATGGCCTACGAGCAGTACTTC.